The clone carrying this T cell receptor (beta chain) appeared many times. Per the study methods: Differences in CDR3 between clinicopathological groups were drawn on to build a classifier intended to discriminate distant-metastatic papillary thyroid cancer patients. TCRdb re-analyzed the PCR reads using MiXCR. In this record, the V and J calls reflect TCRdb's handling and not the investigators' own analysis. Of about 30,000 clones listed, approximately 10% are singletons. Losses at the gene ends were 4 bases for V and 4 bases for J; bases not matched to a gene: 7. This CDR3 has 14 amino acids. Germline loops: CDR1 SGDLS, CDR2 YYNGEE. This record comes from a study of metastatic and nonmetastatic thyroid tumors. All patients were treatment-naive before thyroid surgery.

The clonotype was recovered from a female donor with papillary thyroid cancer or a benign thyroid nodule (not recorded which). Some clones in this sample may be carry-over from other donors' samples. Sequenced input: blood. The chain uses TRBV9 and TRBJ2-7, with 8 bases that match TRBD2. The DNA of the CDR3 is TGTGCCAGCAGCCATAGCGGGGACCTTTACGAGCAGTACTTC. It encodes CASSHSGDLYEQYF. The full variable domain, its missing parts supplied by reference TRBV9 and TRBJ2-7, is DSGVTQTPKHLITATGQRVTLRCSPRSGDLSVYWYQQSLDQGLQFLIQYYNGEERAKGNILERFSAQQFPDLHSELNLSSLELGDSALYFCASSHSGDLYEQYFGPGTRLTVT.